This T cell receptor (beta chain) came from a study of regulatory T cells in long-lasting Graves disease. Study-level findings and limits: The work looked only at peripheral blood and did not look at thyroid tissue.

This clonotype has ten or more counts. The antigen remains undetermined. TCR beta libraries were built with iRepertoire HTBI primers and Arm-PCR of CDR3 regions. Per the study methods: Across the samples, identification revealed 55 to 75 TRBV and around 13 TRBJ segments. TCRdb re-called the multiplex PCR reads through MiXCR, storing one row per CDR3 protein. None of the V and J calls come from the authors' own analysis; TCRdb made them. This table holds about 320,000 distinct CDR3 sequences, about 18% found once. After removal of 3 bases from V and 9 bases from J, the junction contained 6 bases not matched to a gene. Looked up from germline, CDR1 is SGHTA and CDR2 is FQGNSA. This CDR3 has 15 amino acids. Sample time point: newly diagnosed GD, antithyroid drugs for less than 3 months. Construction of the TCR library relied on RNA isolated from PBMCs.

The TCR was taken from a female donor with Graves disease. Source: peripheral blood mononuclear cells (PBMCs), taken at new diagnosis, from a patient treated with antithyroid drugs. The chain has TRBV7-2 and TRBJ2-1, with 12 bases identical to TRBD1. CDR3: CASSLGQGARGEQFF. The CDR3, as DNA: TGTGCCAGCAGCTTGGGACAGGGGGCAAGGGGTGAGCAGTTCTTC. Drawing the rest from reference TRBV7-2 and TRBJ2-1, the complete variable domain is GAGVSQSPSNKVTEKGKDVELRCDPISGHTALYWYRQSLGQGLEFLIYFQGNSAPDKSGLPSDRFSAERTGGSVSTLTIQRTQQEDSAVYLCASSLGQGARGEQFFGPGTRLTVL.